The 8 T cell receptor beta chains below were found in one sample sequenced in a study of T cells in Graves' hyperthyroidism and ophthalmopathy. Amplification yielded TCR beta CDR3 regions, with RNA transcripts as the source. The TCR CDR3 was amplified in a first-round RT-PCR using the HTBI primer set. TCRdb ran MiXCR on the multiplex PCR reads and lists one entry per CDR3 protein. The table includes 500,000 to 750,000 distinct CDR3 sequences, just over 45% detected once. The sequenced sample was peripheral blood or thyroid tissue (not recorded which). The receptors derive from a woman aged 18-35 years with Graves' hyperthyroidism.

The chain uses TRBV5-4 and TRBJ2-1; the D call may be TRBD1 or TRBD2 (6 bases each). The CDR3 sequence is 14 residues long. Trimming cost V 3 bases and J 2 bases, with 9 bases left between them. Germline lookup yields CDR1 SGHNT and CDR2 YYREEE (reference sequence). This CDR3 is CASSYGGPYNEQFF. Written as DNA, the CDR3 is TGTGCCAGCAGCTATGGGGGGCCCTACAATGAGCAGTTCTTC. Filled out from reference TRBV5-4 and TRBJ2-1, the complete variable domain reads ETGVTQSPTHLIKTRGQQVTLRCSSQSGHNTVSWYQQALGQGPQFIFQYYREEENGRGNFPPRFSGLQFPNYSSELNVNALELDDSALYLCASSYGGPYNEQFFGPGTRLTVL.

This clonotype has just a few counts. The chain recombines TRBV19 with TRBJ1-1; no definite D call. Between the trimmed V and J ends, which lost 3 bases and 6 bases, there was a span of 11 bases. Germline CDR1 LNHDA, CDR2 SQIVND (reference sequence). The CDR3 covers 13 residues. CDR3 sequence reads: CASSISTLSEAFF. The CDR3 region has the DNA TGTGCCAGTAGTATCTCGACACTCTCTGAAGCTTTCTTT. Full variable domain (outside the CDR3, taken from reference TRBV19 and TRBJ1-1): DGGITQSPKYLFRKEGQNVTLSCEQNLNHDAMYWYRQDPGQGLRLIYYSQIVNDFQKGDIAEGYSVSREKKESFPLTVTSAQKNPTAFYLCASSISTLSEAFFGQGTRLTVV.

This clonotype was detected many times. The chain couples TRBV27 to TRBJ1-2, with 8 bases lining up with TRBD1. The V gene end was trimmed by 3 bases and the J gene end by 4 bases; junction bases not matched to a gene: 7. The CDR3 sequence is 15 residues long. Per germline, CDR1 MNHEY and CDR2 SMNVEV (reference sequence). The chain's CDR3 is CASSLGVDRAYGYTF. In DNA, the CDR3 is TGTGCCAGCAGTTTGGGCGTGGACAGGGCCTATGGCTACACCTTC.

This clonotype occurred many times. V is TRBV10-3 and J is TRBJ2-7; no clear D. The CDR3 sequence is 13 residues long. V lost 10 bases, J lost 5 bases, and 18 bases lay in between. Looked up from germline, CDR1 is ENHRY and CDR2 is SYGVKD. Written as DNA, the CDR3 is TGTGCCACTCGGGCCCCCACAGTAGACGAGCAGTACTTC. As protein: CATRAPTVDEQYF.

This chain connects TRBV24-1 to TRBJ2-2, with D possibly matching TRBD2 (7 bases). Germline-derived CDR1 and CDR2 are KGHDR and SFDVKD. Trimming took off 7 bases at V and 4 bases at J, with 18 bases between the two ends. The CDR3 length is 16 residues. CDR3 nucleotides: TGTGCCACCAGGACTAGCAGGGGCCCGGCCACCGGGGAGCTGTTTTTT. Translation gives CATRTSRGPATGELFF.

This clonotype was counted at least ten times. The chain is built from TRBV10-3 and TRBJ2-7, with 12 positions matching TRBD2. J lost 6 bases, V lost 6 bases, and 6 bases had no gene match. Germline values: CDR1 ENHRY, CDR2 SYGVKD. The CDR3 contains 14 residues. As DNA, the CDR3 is TGTGCCATCAGCCTAGCGGGAGGGCAAGGCGAGCAGTACTTC. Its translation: CAISLAGGQGEQYF.

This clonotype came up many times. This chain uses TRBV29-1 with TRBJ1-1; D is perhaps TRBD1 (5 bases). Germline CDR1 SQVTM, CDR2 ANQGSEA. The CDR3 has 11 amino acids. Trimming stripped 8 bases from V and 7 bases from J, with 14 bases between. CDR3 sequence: CSPSTELEAFF. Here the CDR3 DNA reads TGCAGCCCCTCGACAGAGCTTGAAGCTTTCTTT. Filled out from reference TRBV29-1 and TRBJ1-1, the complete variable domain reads SAVISQKPSRDICQRGTSLTIQCQVDSQVTMMFWYRQQPGQSLTLIATANQGSEATYESGFVIDKFPISRPNLTFSTLTVSNMSPEDSSIYLCSPSTELEAFFGQGTRLTVV.

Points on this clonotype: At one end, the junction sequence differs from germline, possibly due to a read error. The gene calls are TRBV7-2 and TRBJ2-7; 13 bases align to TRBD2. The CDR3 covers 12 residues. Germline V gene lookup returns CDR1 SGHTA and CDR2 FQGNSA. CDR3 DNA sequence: TGTGCCAGCAGCCGGACTAGCGGGGGAGAGGACTTC. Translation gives CASSRTSGGEDF.